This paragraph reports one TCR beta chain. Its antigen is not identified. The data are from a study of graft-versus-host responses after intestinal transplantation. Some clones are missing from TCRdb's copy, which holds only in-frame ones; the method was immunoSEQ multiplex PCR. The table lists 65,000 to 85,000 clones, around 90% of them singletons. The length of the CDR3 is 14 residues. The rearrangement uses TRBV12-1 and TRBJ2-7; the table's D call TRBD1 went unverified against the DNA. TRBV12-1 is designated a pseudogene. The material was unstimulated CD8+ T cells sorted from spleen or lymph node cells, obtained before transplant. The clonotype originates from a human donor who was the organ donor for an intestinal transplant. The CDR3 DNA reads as TGTGCCAGCAGCCCTGGACAGCAGGGGAACGAGCAGTACTTC. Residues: CASSPGQQGNEQYF.